Given below is one TCR beta chain in context. The target antigen is unknown. CDR1 LGHDT and CDR2 YNNKEL come from the germline V gene (reference sequence). Trimming pared 3 bases from V and 4 bases from J, leaving 4 bases between. CDR3 size: 12 residues. The sample originates from a study of blood T cells in healthy people across ages. The study's findings and limits: Among long-lived donors, naive CD4+ cells were more numerous and diversity higher than in aged donors.

Alongside a J-beta primer mix, a sample-barcoded 5' primer served in a second PCR lasting roughly 6 to 12 cycles. Every cDNA molecule bore a tag from a template-switch adaptor containing 12 random nucleotides. In TCRdb, the 5' RACE reads were re-called with MiXCR into one record per CDR3 protein. This sample has more than 800,000 distinct CDR3 sequences; less than 50% occur once, and the top ten carry 15% to 20%. The chain combines TRBV3-1 with TRBJ1-5; D gene unclear. The origin of this receptor is an older woman in good health. The sequencing sample was made of blood. The CDR3 sequence is CASSQTNQPQHF. The CDR3 DNA reads as TGTGCCAGCAGCCAGACAAATCAGCCCCAGCATTTT.